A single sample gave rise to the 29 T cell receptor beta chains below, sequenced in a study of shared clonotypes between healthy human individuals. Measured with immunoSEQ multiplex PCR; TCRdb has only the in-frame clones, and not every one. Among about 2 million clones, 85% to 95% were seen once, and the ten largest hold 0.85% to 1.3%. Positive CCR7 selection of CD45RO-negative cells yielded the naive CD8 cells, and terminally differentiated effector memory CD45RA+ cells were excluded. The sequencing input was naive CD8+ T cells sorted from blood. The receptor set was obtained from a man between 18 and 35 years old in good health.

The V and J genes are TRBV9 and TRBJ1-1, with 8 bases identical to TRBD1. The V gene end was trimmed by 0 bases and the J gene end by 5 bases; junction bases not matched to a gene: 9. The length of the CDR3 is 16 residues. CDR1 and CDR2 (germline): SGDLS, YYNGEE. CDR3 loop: CASSVAGGTVGTEAFF. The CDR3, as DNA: TGTGCCAGCAGCGTAGCAGGGGGCACGGTAGGGACTGAAGCTTTCTTT.

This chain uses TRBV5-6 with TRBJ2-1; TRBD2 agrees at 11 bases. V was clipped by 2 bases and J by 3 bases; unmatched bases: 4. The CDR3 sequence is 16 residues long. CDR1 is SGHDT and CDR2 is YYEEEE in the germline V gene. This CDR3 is CASSFATSGGYNEQFF. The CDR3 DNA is TGTGCCAGCAGCTTCGCTACTAGCGGGGGCTACAATGAGCAGTTCTTC.

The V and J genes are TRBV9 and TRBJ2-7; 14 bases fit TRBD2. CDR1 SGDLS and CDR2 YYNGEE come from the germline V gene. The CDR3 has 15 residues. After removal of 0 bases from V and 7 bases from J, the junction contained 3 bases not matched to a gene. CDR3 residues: CASSVGLAGGQEQYF. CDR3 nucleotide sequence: TGTGCCAGCAGCGTAGGACTAGCGGGGGGGCAGGAGCAGTACTTC.

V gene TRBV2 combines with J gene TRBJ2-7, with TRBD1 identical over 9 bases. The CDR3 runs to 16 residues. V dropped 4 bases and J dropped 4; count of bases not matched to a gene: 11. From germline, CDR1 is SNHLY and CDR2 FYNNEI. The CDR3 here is CASSVPRGQGLYEQYF. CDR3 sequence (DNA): TGTGCCAGCAGTGTTCCCCGGGGACAGGGCCTTTACGAGCAGTACTTC.

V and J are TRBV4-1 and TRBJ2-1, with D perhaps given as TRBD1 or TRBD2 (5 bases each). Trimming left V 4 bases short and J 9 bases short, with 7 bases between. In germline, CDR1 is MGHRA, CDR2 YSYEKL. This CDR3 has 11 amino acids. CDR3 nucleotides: TGCGCCAGCAGCCGGGGGAGTGAGCAGTTCTTC. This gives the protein CASSRGSEQFF.

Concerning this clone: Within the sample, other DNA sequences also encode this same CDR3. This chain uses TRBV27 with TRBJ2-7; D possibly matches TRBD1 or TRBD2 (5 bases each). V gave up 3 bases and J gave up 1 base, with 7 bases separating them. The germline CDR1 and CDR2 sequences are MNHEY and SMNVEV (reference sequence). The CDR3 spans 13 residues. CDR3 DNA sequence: TGTGCCAGCAGTTTGGGACGATCCTACGAGCAGTACTTC. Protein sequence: CASSLGRSYEQYF.

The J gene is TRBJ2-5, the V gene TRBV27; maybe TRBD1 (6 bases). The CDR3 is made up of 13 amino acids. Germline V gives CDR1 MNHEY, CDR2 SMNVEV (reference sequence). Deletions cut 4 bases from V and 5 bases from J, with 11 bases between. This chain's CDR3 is CASSSHRAETQYF. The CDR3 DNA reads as TGTGCCAGCAGTTCACACAGGGCTGAGACCCAGTACTTC.

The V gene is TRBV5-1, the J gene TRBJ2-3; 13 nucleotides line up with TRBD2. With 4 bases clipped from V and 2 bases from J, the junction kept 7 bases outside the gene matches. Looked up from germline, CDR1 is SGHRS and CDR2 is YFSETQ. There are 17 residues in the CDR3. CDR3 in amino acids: CASSLRGLAGITDTQYF. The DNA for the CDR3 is TGCGCCAGCAGCCTCAGGGGACTAGCGGGAATCACAGATACGCAGTATTTT.

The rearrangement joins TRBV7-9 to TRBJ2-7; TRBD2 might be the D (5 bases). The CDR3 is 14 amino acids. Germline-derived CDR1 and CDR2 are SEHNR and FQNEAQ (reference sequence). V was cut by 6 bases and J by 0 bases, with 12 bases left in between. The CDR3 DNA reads TGTGCCAGCAGGCCGGGAACTAACTCCTACGAGCAGTACTTC. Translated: CASRPGTNSYEQYF.

CDR3 in DNA: TGTGCCAGCAGCCAAGGTCAAAATTTCGAAGCTTTCTTT. Translated: CASSQGQNFEAFF. The chain is built from TRBV4-2 and TRBJ1-1; D is undetermined. V lost 1 base, J lost 8 bases, and 11 bases lay in between. CDR3 size: 13 residues. Germline CDR1 and CDR2: LGHNA and YNFKEQ.

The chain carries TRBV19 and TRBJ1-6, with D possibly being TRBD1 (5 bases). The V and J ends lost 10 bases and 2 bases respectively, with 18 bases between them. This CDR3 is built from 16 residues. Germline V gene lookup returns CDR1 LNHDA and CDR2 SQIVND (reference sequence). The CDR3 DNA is TGTGCCACCTCAGCCGGTGCAGGGCCCTATAATTCACCCCTCCACTTT. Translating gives CATSAGAGPYNSPLHF.

The CDR3 reads CASSPVGLGTSYEQYF. In DNA, the CDR3 is TGTGCCAGCAGTCCAGTCGGTCTAGGAACCTCCTACGAGCAGTACTTC. This rearrangement joins TRBV6-6 to TRBJ2-7; D gene ambiguous. The germline V and J ends were trimmed by 5 bases and 0 bases, with 17 bases remaining between them. Germline-derived CDR1 and CDR2 are MNHNY and SVGAGI (reference sequence). This CDR3 has 16 amino acids.

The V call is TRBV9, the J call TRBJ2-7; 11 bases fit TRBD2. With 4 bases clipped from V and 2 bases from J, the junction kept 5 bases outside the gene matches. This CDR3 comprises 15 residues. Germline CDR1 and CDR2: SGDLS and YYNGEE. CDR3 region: CASSPTSGGPYEQYF. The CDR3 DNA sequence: TGTGCCAGCAGCCCAACTAGCGGGGGACCCTACGAGCAGTACTTC.

CDR3 in amino acids: CASSDPGGDSEKLFF. CDR3 in DNA: TGTGCCAGCAGTGATCCAGGGGGAGATAGTGAAAAACTGTTTTTT. The chain has TRBV27 and TRBJ1-4; 7 bases are shared with TRBD1. The V segment lost 5 bases and the J segment 7 bases; nucleotides outside the gene matches: 10. The CDR3 is 15 amino acids. CDR1 is MNHEY, CDR2 SMNVEV, per germline (reference sequence).

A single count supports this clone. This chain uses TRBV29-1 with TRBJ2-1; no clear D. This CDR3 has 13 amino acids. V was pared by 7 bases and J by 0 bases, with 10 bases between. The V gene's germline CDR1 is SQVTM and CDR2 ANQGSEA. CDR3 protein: CSAHLSSYNEQFF. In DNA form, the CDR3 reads TGCAGCGCCCACTTAAGCTCCTACAATGAGCAGTTCTTC.

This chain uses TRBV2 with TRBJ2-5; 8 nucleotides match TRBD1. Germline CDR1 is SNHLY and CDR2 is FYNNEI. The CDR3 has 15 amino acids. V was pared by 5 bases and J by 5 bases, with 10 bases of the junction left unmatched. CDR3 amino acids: CASSTGQAIQETQYF. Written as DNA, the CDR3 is TGTGCCAGCAGTACGGGACAGGCGATTCAGGAGACCCAGTACTTC.

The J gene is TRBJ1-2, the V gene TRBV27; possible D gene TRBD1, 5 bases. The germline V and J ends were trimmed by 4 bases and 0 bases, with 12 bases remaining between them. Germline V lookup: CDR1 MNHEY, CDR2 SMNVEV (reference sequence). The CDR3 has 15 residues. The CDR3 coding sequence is TGTGCCAGCAGTTCCAGGGTCGATGCTAACTATGGCTACACCTTC. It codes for CASSSRVDANYGYTF.

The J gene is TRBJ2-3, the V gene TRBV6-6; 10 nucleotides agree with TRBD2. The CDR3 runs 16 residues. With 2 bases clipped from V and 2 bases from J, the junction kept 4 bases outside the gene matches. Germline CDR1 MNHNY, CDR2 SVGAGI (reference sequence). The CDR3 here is CASSYPTSGDTDTQYF. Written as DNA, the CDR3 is TGTGCCAGCAGTTACCCTACTAGCGGGGACACAGATACGCAGTATTTT.

CDR3 sequence (DNA): TGCGCCAGCAGCTTCCTAGCGGTGAGCTCCTACAATGAGCAGTTCTTC. Translated: CASSFLAVSSYNEQFF. The chain links TRBV5-1 to TRBJ2-1, with 7 nucleotides matching TRBD2. This CDR3 is 16 amino acids long. The V segment lost 2 bases and the J segment 0 bases; nucleotides outside the gene matches: 5. Germline values: CDR1 SGHRS, CDR2 YFSETQ.

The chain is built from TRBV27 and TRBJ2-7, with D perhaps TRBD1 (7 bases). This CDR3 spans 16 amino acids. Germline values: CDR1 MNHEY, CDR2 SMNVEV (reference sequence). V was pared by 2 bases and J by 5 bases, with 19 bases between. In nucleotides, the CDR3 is TGTGCCAGCAGTTTACTTTCGGAGGGGGCAGAGAACGAGCAGTACTTC. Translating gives CASSLLSEGAENEQYF.

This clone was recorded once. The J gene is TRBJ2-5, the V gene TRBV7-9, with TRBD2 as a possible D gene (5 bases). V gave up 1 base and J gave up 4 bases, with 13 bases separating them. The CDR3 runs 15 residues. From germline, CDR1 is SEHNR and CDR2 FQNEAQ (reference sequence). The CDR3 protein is CASSLVGSEGETQYF. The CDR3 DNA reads TGTGCCAGCAGCTTAGTGGGCAGCGAGGGAGAGACCCAGTACTTC.

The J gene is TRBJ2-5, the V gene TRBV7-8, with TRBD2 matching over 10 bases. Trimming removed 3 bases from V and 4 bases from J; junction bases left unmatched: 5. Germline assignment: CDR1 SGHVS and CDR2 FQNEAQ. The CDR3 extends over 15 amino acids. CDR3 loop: CASSFSSGGLETQYF. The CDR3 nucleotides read TGTGCCAGCAGCTTTTCTAGCGGGGGATTAGAGACCCAGTACTTC.

CDR3 loop: CASSSSAEQYF. CDR3 DNA sequence: TGTGCCAGCAGCTCATCAGCAGAGCAGTACTTC. The genes are TRBV11-2 and TRBJ2-7; D is unresolved. The CDR3 spans 11 residues. V was trimmed by 4 bases and J by 7 bases, leaving 8 bases between them. CDR1 is SGHAT and CDR2 is FQNNGV in the germline V gene.

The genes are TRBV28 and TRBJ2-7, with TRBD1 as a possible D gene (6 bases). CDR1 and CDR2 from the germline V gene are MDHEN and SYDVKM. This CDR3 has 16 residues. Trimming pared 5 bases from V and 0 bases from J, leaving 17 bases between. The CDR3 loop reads CASSQTRDIDSYEQYF. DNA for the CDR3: TGTGCCAGCAGTCAGACTCGGGACATTGACTCCTACGAGCAGTACTTC.

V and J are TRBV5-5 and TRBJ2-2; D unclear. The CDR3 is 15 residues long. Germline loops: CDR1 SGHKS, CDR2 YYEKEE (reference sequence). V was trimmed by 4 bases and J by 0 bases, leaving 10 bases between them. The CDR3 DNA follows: TGTGCCAGCAGCGACCTCGCCTCGAACACCGGGGAGCTGTTTTTT. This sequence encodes CASSDLASNTGELFF.

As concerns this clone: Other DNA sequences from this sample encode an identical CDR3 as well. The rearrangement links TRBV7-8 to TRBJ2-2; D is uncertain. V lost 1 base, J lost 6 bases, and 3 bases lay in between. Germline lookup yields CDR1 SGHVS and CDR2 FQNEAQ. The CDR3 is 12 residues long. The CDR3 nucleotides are TGTGCCAGCAGCTTAGGCCCCGGGGAGCTGTTTTTT. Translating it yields CASSLGPGELFF.

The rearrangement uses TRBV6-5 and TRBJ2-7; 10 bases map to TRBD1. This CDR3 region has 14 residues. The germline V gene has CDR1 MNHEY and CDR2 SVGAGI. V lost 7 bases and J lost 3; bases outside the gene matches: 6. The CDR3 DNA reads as TGTGCCAGCACCCAGACAGGGGGCGACTACGAGCAGTACTTC. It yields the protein CASTQTGGDYEQYF.

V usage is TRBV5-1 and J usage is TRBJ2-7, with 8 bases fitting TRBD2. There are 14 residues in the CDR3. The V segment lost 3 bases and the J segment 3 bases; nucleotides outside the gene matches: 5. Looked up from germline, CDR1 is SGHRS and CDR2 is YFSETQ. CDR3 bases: TGCGCCAGCAGCTCAGCGGGAGCGGGCTACGAGCAGTACTTC. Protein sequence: CASSSAGAGYEQYF.

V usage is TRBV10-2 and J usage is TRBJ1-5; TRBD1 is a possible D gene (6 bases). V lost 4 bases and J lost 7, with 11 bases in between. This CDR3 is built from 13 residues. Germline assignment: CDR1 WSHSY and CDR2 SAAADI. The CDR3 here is CASSVQGTQPQHF. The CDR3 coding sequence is TGCGCCAGCAGTGTGCAGGGGACGCAGCCCCAGCATTTT.